The 30 T cell receptor beta chains reported below all come from one sample, sequenced in a study of control samples from healthy donors and cancer patients (TCRdb year 2020). The library was generated by the immunoSEQ multiplex PCR assay. TCRdb obtained this table from immuneACCESS and retained in-frame rearrangements with V and J assigned. These tables miss some clones; where compared with another copy, unresolved V genes account for less than half of the shortfall, and the remainder is unexplained. This sample holds about 82,000 clones; 94% were observed only once. The ten largest clones capture about 5% of the sample. Material for sequencing was blood. The receptor set was obtained from a woman under 30 in good health.

The CDR3, as DNA: TGTGCCAGCAGAGCAGAGGGTACTACACCCCTCCACTTT. Its protein product is CASRAEGTTPLHF. The chain carries TRBV28 and TRBJ1-6; D call uncertain. V lost 6 bases, J lost 11 bases, and 14 bases lay in between. This CDR3 has 13 amino acids. Per the germline V gene, CDR1 is MDHEN and CDR2 is SYDVKM.

The V call is TRBV5-1, the J call TRBJ2-7; 9 bases fit TRBD1. The germline CDR1 and CDR2 sequences are SGHRS and YFSETQ. The trim removed 4 bases at V and 5 bases at J, leaving 7 bases unmatched. The CDR3 loop spans 14 amino acids. The CDR3 DNA follows: TGCGCCAGCAGCGGTGGGACAGGGTACGACGAGCAGTACTTC. Protein product: CASSGGTGYDEQYF.

In this sample, this clone is medium-sized (0.01 to 0.1%). The rearrangement links TRBV5-1 to TRBJ2-2, with D tentatively TRBD1 (5 bases). The CDR3 sequence is 14 residues long. V dropped 3 bases and J dropped 3 bases, with 9 bases sitting between them. Germline V gives CDR1 SGHRS, CDR2 YFSETQ. This chain's CDR3 is CASSWGSYTGELFF. CDR3 DNA: TGCGCCAGCAGCTGGGGCAGCTACACCGGGGAGCTGTTTTTT.

The rearrangement uses TRBV20-1 and TRBJ1-2; 8 bases fit TRBD1. CDR3 size: 12 residues. The germline gives CDR1 DFQATT, CDR2 SNEGSKA (reference sequence). V shed 4 bases and J 7 bases; nucleotides not matched to a gene: 5. DNA of the CDR3: TGCAGTGCTACTGACAGGGGCTCTGGCTACACCTTC. Translated, it gives CSATDRGSGYTF.

The chain uses TRBV9 and TRBJ1-4; D uncertain. Germline V lookup: CDR1 SGDLS, CDR2 YYNGEE. The CDR3 has 15 amino acids. V lost 3 bases to trimming and J lost 0 bases, with 9 bases between them. CDR3 DNA sequence: TGTGCCAGCAGCGAAGACTACGCAACTAATGAAAAACTGTTTTTT. Translated: CASSEDYATNEKLFF.

V gene TRBV7-3 combines with J gene TRBJ2-6, with a tentative D call TRBD2 (5 bases). The V gene's germline CDR1 is SGHTA and CDR2 FQGTGA. V lost 5 bases to trimming and J lost 0 bases, with 5 bases between them. The CDR3 has 14 residues. The CDR3 bases are TGTGCCAGCAGCCGGGACTCTGGGGCCAACGTCCTGACTTTC. It specifies CASSRDSGANVLTF.

The chain carries TRBV18 and TRBJ1-5; tentatively, D is TRBD1 (6 bases). The CDR3 totals 18 residues. Trimming took 2 bases from V and 0 from J, leaving 17 bases between them. Germline CDR1 is KGHSH and CDR2 is LQKENI. The CDR3 DNA is TGTGCCAGCTCACCAACAGGGCGGATTGATTATAGCAATCAGCCCCAGCATTTT. It codes for CASSPTGRIDYSNQPQHF. Variable domain in full (rest from reference TRBV18 and TRBJ1-5): NAGVMQNPRHLVRRRGQEARLRCSPMKGHSHVYWYRQLPEEGLKFMVYLQKENIIDESGMPKERFSAEFPKEGPSILRIQQVVRGDSAAYFCASSPTGRIDYSNQPQHFGDGTRLSIL.

The CDR3 region is CASSEYGGNQPQHF. DNA for the CDR3: TGTGCCAGCAGTGAATATGGGGGAAATCAGCCCCAGCATTTT. The rearrangement joins TRBV25-1 to TRBJ1-5; possible D gene TRBD1, 5 bases. The CDR3 is 14 amino acids. CDR1 is MGHDK, CDR2 SYGVNS, per germline. V lost 0 bases to trimming and J lost 4 bases, with 7 bases between them.

The rearrangement links TRBV25-1 to TRBJ1-1; D is unresolved. V was pared by 3 bases and J by 8 bases, with 10 bases between. CDR3 length: 12 residues. From germline, CDR1 is MGHDK and CDR2 SYGVNS. The CDR3 region has the DNA TGTGCCAGCAGTGACCTCTGGAACGAAGCTTTCTTT. This encodes CASSDLWNEAFF.

The CDR3 region has the DNA TGTGCCAGCAGTTTCCAACCGGGACCAGATACGCAGTATTTT. Encoded protein: CASSFQPGPDTQYF. The gene calls are TRBV27 and TRBJ2-3; either TRBD1 or TRBD2 may fit D (5 bases each). The CDR3 length is 14 residues. Germline V gene data show CDR1 as MNHEY and CDR2 as SMNVEV (reference sequence). V was pared by 3 bases and J by 4 bases, with 11 bases between.

This chain joins TRBV19 and TRBJ1-5, with 9 nucleotides matching TRBD1. V shed 2 bases, J shed 2 bases, and the junction held 7 bases outside the gene matches. Germline CDR1 reads LNHDA; CDR2 reads SQIVND (reference sequence). The CDR3 is made up of 17 amino acids. CDR3: CASSILRQGGGNQPQHF. DNA of the CDR3: TGTGCCAGTAGTATACTCCGACAGGGGGGAGGCAATCAGCCCCAGCATTTT.

This clone was counted once. V usage is TRBV4-2 and J usage is TRBJ2-1; TRBD2 agrees at 11 bases. Germline CDR1 is LGHNA and CDR2 is YNFKEQ. The CDR3 contains 16 residues. With V trimmed by 1 base and J by 4 bases, 3 bases remained unmatched. CDR3 nucleotides: TGTGCCAGCAGCCAAGGAACTAGCGGGAGATACAATGAGCAGTTCTTC. Residues: CASSQGTSGRYNEQFF.

The V and J genes are TRBV2 and TRBJ2-7; 8 bases agree with TRBD2. The CDR3 totals 15 residues. Germline assignment: CDR1 SNHLY and CDR2 FYNNEI. V lost 2 bases and J lost 2; bases outside the gene matches: 5. The CDR3 loop reads CASSERYGGAYEQYF. CDR3 DNA sequence: TGTGCCAGCAGTGAAAGGTACGGGGGGGCCTACGAGCAGTACTTC.

The rearrangement links TRBV10-2 to TRBJ2-1, with 8 bases that match TRBD2. This CDR3 contains 15 residues. The junction had 7 bases not matched to a gene; V was cut back by 6 bases and J by 3 bases. Germline V lookup: CDR1 WSHSY, CDR2 SAAADI. CDR3 nucleotides: TGCGCCAGCAGATCAAGCGGGGGTGGCTACAATGAGCAGTTCTTC. The encoded protein is CASRSSGGGYNEQFF.

The chain has TRBV2 and TRBJ2-7; tentatively, D is TRBD2 (6 bases). The CDR3 consists of 15 residues. The germline V and J ends were trimmed by 8 bases and 0 bases, with 17 bases remaining between them. Germline values: CDR1 SNHLY, CDR2 FYNNEI. CDR3 in DNA: TGTGCCAGCCAACGGGGTGGGGGGTCCTCCTACGAGCAGTACTTC. It specifies CASQRGGGSSYEQYF.

V gene TRBV18 combines with J gene TRBJ2-3; TRBD2 aligns across 7 bases. This CDR3 has 17 amino acids. The germline gives CDR1 KGHSH, CDR2 LQKENI. With 2 bases clipped from V and 0 bases from J, the junction kept 8 bases outside the gene matches. CDR3 residues: CASSPYLGGVSTDTQYF. CDR3 DNA sequence: TGTGCCAGCTCACCATACCTTGGGGGGGTGAGCACAGATACGCAGTATTTT.

The chain joins TRBV27 to TRBJ2-1, with 8 nucleotides matching TRBD2. The CDR3 is made up of 14 amino acids. V was pared by 7 bases and J by 3 bases, with 5 bases of the junction left unmatched. Germline lookup yields CDR1 MNHEY and CDR2 SMNVEV (reference sequence). This chain's CDR3 is CASKESGSYNEQFF. The CDR3 nucleotides are TGTGCCAGCAAAGAAAGCGGGAGCTACAATGAGCAGTTCTTC.

The rearrangement uses TRBV14 and TRBJ2-3, with D unresolved. V lost 4 bases and J lost 8, with 16 bases in between. The CDR3 runs to 14 residues. Looked up from germline, CDR1 is SGHDN and CDR2 is FVKESK. The CDR3 nucleotides read TGTGCCAGCAGCCTTCAGACACCCACCCTTACGCAGTATTTT. Its translation is CASSLQTPTLTQYF.

A remark on this clone: Other DNA sequences in this specimen translate into the identical CDR3. The chain joins TRBV5-1 to TRBJ2-7, with 14 bases identical to TRBD2. With 0 bases clipped from V and 3 bases from J, the junction kept 11 bases outside the gene matches. The CDR3 has 19 amino acids. Germline V gene lookup returns CDR1 SGHRS and CDR2 YFSETQ. The CDR3 here is CASSLARGGLAGVFYEQYF. The CDR3 DNA sequence: TGCGCCAGCAGCTTGGCCCGGGGGGGACTAGCGGGAGTTTTCTACGAGCAGTACTTC.

The chain combines TRBV6-5 with TRBJ1-2; D perhaps matches TRBD1 (5 bases). The CDR3 consists of 14 residues. Trimming pared 6 bases from V and 5 bases from J, leaving 16 bases between. In germline, CDR1 is MNHEY, CDR2 SVGAGI. The CDR3 protein is CASRRQGSSYGYTF. The DNA of the CDR3 is TGTGCCAGCAGGCGGCAGGGTTCGTCATATGGCTACACCTTC.

V is TRBV9 and J is TRBJ1-2; 7 nucleotides line up with TRBD1. V was clipped by 2 bases and J by 7 bases; unmatched bases: 8. This CDR3 region has 14 residues. The V gene's germline CDR1 is SGDLS and CDR2 YYNGEE. CDR3 in DNA: TGTGCCAGCAGCGTGACTACAGGGGCTGGTGGCTACACCTTC. Translation gives CASSVTTGAGGYTF.

The chain uses TRBV3-1 (or the pseudogene TRBV3-2) and TRBJ1-5; no definite D call. Trimming took 4 bases from V and 6 from J, leaving 10 bases between them. Germline CDR1 reads LGHDT; CDR2 reads YNNKEL (reference sequence). This CDR3 spans 13 amino acids. CDR3 residues: CASSPWNGQPQHF. CDR3 coding DNA: TGTGCCAGCAGCCCCTGGAACGGTCAGCCCCAGCATTTT.

CDR3 amino acids: CASSLAQYSPLHF. CDR3 DNA sequence: TGTGCCAGCAGCTTAGCGCAATATTCACCCCTCCACTTT. The chain carries TRBV11-1 and TRBJ1-6; unclear D gene. V was trimmed by 0 bases and J by 8 bases, leaving 5 bases between them. Germline CDR1 and CDR2: SGHAT and FQDESV (reference sequence). CDR3 length equals 13 residues.

V usage is TRBV7-9 and J usage is TRBJ2-7; 8 bases map to TRBD1. This CDR3 is 13 amino acids long. Germline V gives CDR1 SEHNR, CDR2 FQNEAQ (reference sequence). Trimming took 8 bases from V and 0 from J; bases not matched to a gene: 3. CDR3 bases: TGTGCCAGCGCGACAGGGGACTCCTACGAGCAGTACTTC. Translated: CASATGDSYEQYF.

The V call is TRBV3-1 (or the pseudogene TRBV3-2), the J call TRBJ2-7, with 7 bases identical to TRBD1. The V gene end was trimmed by 5 bases and the J gene end by 0 bases; junction bases not matched to a gene: 10. The CDR3 contains 16 residues. CDR1 is LGHDT and CDR2 is YNNKEL in the germline V gene (reference sequence). Here the CDR3 reads CASSTRQGKSSYEQYF. In nucleotides, the CDR3 is TGTGCCAGCAGCACCCGACAGGGAAAAAGCTCCTACGAGCAGTACTTC.

The rearrangement joins TRBV9 to TRBJ2-2, with D possibly matching TRBD1 (6 bases). V dropped 2 bases and J dropped 8 bases, with 16 bases sitting between them. The germline V gene encodes CDR1 SGDLS and CDR2 YYNGEE. This CDR3 is 15 amino acids long. CDR3 in DNA: TGTGCCAGCAGCGTGGAGAGCGGCACAGGGGGGGAGCTGTTTTTT. It translates to CASSVESGTGGELFF.

This chain connects TRBV5-1 to TRBJ2-3, with D perhaps assigned TRBD1 or TRBD2 (6 bases each). The V gene lost 6 bases and the J gene lost 0 bases, with 20 bases spanning the gap. The CDR3 runs 17 residues. Germline CDR1 is SGHRS and CDR2 is YFSETQ. The CDR3 sequence: CASKGSGGTTSTDTQYF. The CDR3 DNA reads as TGCGCCAGCAAGGGATCCGGCGGGACAACTAGCACAGATACGCAGTATTTT.

This clone was observed once. The V gene is TRBV27, the J gene TRBJ2-7; D may match TRBD1 or TRBD2 (5 bases each). The CDR3 totals 11 residues. The germline gives CDR1 MNHEY, CDR2 SMNVEV (reference sequence). Trimming cost V 5 bases and J 9 bases, with 11 bases left between them. The CDR3 protein is CASSRGTGQYF. The CDR3 DNA follows: TGTGCCAGCAGTCGTGGGACCGGGCAGTACTTC.

The CDR3 region has the DNA TGTGCCAGCAGTGAATCAGGGACCCCAGATACGCAGTATTTT. Translation gives CASSESGTPDTQYF. The chain uses TRBV6-1 and TRBJ2-3; D tentatively fits TRBD1 or TRBD2 (5 bases each). The V end lost 2 bases, the J end lost 4 bases, and 10 bases lay between the germline ends. CDR3 length: 14 residues. Germline assignment: CDR1 MNHNS and CDR2 SASEGT.

The chain joins TRBV30 to TRBJ2-7; D is ambiguous. Trimming removed 4 bases from V and 3 bases from J, with 10 bases in between. CDR3 length equals 12 residues. CDR1 and CDR2 from the germline V gene are GTSNPN and SVGIG (reference sequence). The CDR3 loop is CAWIAFYYEQYF. CDR3 sequence (DNA): TGTGCCTGGATTGCCTTTTACTACGAGCAGTACTTC. The whole variable domain, filled in from reference TRBV30 and TRBJ2-7, reads SQTIHQWPATLVQPVGSPLSLECTVEGTSNPNLYWYRQAAGRGLQLLFYSVGIGQISSEVPQNLSASRPQDRQFILSSKKLLLSDSGFYLCAWIAFYYEQYFGPGTRLTVT.